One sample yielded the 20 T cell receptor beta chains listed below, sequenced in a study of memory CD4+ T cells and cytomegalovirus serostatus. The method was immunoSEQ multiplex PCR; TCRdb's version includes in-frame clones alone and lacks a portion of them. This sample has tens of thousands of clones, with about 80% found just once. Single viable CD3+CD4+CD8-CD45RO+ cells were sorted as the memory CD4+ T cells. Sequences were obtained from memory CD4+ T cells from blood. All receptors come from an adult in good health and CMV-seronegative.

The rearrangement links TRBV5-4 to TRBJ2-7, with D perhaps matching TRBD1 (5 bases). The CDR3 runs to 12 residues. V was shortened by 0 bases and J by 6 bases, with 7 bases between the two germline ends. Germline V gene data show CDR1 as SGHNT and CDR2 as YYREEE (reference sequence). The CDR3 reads CASSLDRIEQYF. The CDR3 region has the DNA TGTGCCAGCAGCTTGGACAGGATCGAGCAGTACTTC.

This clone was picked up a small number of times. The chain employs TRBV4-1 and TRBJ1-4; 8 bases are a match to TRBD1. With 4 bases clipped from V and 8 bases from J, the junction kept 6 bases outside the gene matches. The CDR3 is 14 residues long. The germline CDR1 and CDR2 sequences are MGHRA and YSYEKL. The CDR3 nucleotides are TGCGCCAGCAGCCTCATGACAGGGGTAGAAAAACTGTTTTTT. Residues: CASSLMTGVEKLFF.

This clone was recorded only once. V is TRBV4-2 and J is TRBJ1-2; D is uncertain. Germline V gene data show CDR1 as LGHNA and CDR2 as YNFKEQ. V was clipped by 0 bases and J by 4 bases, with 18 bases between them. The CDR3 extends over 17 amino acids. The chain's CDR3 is CASSQESGDGLGYGYTF. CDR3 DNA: TGTGCCAGCAGCCAAGAATCAGGCGACGGGTTGGGCTATGGCTACACCTTC.

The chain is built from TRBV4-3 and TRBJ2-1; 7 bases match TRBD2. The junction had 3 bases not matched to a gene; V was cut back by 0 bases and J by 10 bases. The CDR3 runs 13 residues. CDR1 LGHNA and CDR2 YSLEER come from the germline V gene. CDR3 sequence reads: CASSQEGTTEQFF. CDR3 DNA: TGCGCCAGCAGCCAAGAAGGGACTACCGAGCAGTTCTTC.

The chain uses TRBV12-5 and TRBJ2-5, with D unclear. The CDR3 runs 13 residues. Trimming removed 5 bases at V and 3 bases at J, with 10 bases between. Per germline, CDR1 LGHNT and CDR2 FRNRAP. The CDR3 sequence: CASGRAEEETQYF. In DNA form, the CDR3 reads TGTGCTAGTGGTAGAGCTGAAGAAGAGACCCAGTACTTC.

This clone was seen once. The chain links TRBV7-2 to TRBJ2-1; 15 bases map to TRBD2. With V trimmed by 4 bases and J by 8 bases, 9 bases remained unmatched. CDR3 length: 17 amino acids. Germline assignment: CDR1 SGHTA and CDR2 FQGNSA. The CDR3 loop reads CASSSLGLAGGMDEQFF. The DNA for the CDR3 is TGTGCCAGCAGCTCCTTGGGACTAGCGGGAGGTATGGATGAGCAGTTCTTC.

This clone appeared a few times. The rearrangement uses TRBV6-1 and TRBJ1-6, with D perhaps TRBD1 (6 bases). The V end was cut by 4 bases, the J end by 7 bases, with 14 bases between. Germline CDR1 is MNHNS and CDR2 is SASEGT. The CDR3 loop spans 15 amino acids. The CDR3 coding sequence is TGTGCCAGCAGTGTCAACAGGGCGGCCAATTCACCCCTCCACTTT. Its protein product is CASSVNRAANSPLHF.

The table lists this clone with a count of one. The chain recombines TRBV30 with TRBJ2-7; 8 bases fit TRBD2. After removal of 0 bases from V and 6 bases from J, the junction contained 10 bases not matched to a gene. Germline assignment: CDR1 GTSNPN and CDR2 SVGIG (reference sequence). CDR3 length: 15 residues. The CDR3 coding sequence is TGTGCCTGGAGTGTAACGGGAGGGGGGCGAAGCGAGCAGTACTTC. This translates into CAWSVTGGGRSEQYF.

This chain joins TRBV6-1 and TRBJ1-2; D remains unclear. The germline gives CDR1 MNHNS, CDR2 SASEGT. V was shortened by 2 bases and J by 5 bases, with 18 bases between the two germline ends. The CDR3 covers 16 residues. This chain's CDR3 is CASSEHGGTNTYGYTF. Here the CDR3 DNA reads TGTGCCAGCAGTGAACACGGTGGAACTAACACTTATGGCTACACCTTC.

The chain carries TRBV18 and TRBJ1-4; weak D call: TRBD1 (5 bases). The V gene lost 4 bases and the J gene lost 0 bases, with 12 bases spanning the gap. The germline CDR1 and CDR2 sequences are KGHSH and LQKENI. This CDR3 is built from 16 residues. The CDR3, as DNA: TGTGCCAGCTCACGAAAAGGGGAGTCAACTAATGAAAAACTGTTTTTT. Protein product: CASSRKGESTNEKLFF.

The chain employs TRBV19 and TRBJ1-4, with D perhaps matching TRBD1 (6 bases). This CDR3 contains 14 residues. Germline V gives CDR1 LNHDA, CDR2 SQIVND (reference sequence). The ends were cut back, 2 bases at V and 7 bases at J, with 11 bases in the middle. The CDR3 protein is CASSIIGGGEKLFF. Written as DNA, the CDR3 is TGTGCCAGTAGTATAATCGGAGGGGGTGAAAAACTGTTTTTT.

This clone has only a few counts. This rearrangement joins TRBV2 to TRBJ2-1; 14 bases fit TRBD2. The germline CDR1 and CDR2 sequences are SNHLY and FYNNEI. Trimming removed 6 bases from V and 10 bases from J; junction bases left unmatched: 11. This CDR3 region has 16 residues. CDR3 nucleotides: TGTGCCAGCAGCCAACTCGGGACTAGCGGGAGTCGCGAGCAGTTCTTC. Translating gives CASSQLGTSGSREQFF.

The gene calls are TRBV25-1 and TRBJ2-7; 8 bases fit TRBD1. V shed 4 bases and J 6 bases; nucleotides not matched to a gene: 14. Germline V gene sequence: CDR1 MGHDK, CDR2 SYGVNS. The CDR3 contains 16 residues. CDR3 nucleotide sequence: TGTGCCAGCAGTGCATCAATAGGACAGGGCCGAGGCGAGCAGTACTTC. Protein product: CASSASIGQGRGEQYF.

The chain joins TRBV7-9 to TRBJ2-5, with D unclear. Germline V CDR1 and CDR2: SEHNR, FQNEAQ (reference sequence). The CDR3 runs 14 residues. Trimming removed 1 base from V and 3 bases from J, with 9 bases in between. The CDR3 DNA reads TGTGCCAGCAGCTTAGGTTACCGGAAAGAGACCCAGTACTTC. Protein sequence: CASSLGYRKETQYF.

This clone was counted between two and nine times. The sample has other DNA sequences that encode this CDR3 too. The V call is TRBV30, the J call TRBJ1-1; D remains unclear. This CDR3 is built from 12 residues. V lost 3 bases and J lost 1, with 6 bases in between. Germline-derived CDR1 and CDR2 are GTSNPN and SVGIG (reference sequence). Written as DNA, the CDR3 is TGTGCCTGGAGAGGTACGAACACTGAAGCTTTCTTT. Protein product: CAWRGTNTEAFF.

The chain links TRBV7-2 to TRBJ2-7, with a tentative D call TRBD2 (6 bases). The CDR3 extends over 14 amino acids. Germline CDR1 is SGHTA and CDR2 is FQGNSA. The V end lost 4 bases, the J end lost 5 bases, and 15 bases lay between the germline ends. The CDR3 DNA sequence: TGTGCCAGCAGCTCAACCGGGAGCTACGACGAGCAGTACTTC. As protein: CASSSTGSYDEQYF.

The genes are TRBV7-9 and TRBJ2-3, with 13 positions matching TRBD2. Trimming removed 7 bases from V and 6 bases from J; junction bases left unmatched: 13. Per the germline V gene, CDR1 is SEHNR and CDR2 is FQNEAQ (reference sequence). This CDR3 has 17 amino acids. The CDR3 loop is CASKGSGLAGVRDTQYF. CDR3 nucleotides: TGTGCCAGCAAGGGGTCTGGACTAGCGGGAGTGAGGGATACGCAGTATTTT.

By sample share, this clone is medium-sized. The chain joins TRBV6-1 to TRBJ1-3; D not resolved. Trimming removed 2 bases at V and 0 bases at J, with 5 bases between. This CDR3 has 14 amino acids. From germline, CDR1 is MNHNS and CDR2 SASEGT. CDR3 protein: CASSELLSGNTIYF. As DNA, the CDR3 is TGTGCCAGCAGTGAACTGCTCTCTGGAAACACCATATATTTT.

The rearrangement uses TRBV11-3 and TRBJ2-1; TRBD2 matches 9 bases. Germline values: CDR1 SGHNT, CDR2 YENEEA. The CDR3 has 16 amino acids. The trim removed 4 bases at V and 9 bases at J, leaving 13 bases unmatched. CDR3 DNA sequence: TGTGCCAGCAGCTCAACTCCGGGACTAGCAGGTAGTGAGCAGTTCTTC. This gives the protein CASSSTPGLAGSEQFF.

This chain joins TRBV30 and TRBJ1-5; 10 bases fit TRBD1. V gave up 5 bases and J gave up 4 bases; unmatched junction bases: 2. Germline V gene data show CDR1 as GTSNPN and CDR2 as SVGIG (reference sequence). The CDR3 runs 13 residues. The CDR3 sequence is CAWGQGGNQPQHF. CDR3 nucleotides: TGTGCCTGGGGACAGGGGGGAAATCAGCCCCAGCATTTT.